These T cell receptor beta chains were read from a single sample in a study of post-analysis software for immune sequencing data. Each CDR3 protein gets one entry after TCRdb re-called the PCR reads with MiXCR. Of roughly 400,000 distinct CDR3 sequences listed, less than 40% were seen once; the top ten hold 7.6%. Input material: blood. These receptors were collected from a girl aged 2-10 years with multiple sclerosis. CDR3s include the opening cysteine and the closing phenylalanine or tryptophan. Size is stated for part of the rows, as once, few or many counts, or as a class when the clone is expanded.

v_gene: TRBV7-9
abundance: .
j_gene: TRBJ2-7
CDR3aa: CASSEQASGSYEQYF

v_gene: TRBV11-2
abundance: few
j_gene: TRBJ1-2
CDR3aa: CASSFTGAEGYTF

v_gene: TRBV19
abundance: few
j_gene: TRBJ1-1
CDR3aa: CASSLWTANTEAFF

v_gene: TRBV11-2
abundance: few
j_gene: TRBJ2-7
CDR3aa: CASSSPRSGHEQYF

v_gene: TRBV15
abundance: .
j_gene: TRBJ2-7
CDR3aa: CATSRDIGTAHEQYF

v_gene: TRBV5-6
abundance: once
j_gene: TRBJ1-6
CDR3aa: CASRPGGVNNSPLHF

v_gene: TRBV29-1
abundance: few
j_gene: TRBJ1-1
CDR3aa: CSVERQVNTEAFF

v_gene: TRBV28
abundance: .
j_gene: .
CDR3aa: CASSLDRDRGRSEQYF

v_gene: TRBV15
abundance: .
j_gene: TRBJ1-1
CDR3aa: CATSRDNGGTEAFF

v_gene: TRBV5-1
abundance: .
j_gene: TRBJ2-1
CDR3aa: CASSLIDSTNEQFF

v_gene: TRBV18
abundance: .
j_gene: TRBJ2-3
CDR3aa: CASSPGEADTQYF

v_gene: TRBV15
abundance: .
j_gene: TRBJ1-4
CDR3aa: CATSRDRPNEKLFF

v_gene: TRBV2
abundance: few
j_gene: TRBJ2-5
CDR3aa: CASSLYLRDRGETQYF

v_gene: TRBV7-2
abundance: .
j_gene: TRBJ2-5
CDR3aa: CASSLGASGTGGRSETQYF

v_gene: TRBV5-1
abundance: .
j_gene: TRBJ2-7
CDR3aa: CASSSLAGGGSYEQYF

v_gene: TRBV28
abundance: .
j_gene: TRBJ1-5
CDR3aa: CASNVVRRNQPQHF

v_gene: TRBV28
abundance: .
j_gene: TRBJ2-7
CDR3aa: CASSSGSGGLGLAGTYEQYF

v_gene: TRBV20-1
abundance: .
j_gene: .
CDR3aa: CSARNFNGTSGPYEQYF

v_gene: TRBV9
abundance: .
j_gene: TRBJ2-5
CDR3aa: CASSARGRRQETQYF

v_gene: TRBV4-2
abundance: few
j_gene: TRBJ2-4
CDR3aa: CANSQRPSGGGEAKNIQYF

v_gene: TRBV7-9
abundance: .
j_gene: TRBJ2-1
CDR3aa: CASSYPGTSYFRGLWDEQFF

v_gene: TRBV4-3
abundance: few
j_gene: TRBJ2-1
CDR3aa: CASSQVLTSGTYNEQFF

v_gene: TRBV6-1
abundance: .
j_gene: TRBJ2-7
CDR3aa: CASSEIDLVEMYEQYF

v_gene: TRBV6-6
abundance: .
j_gene: TRBJ2-5
CDR3aa: CASSYRRGQETQYF